Listed here are 30 T cell receptor beta chains from one sample, sequenced in a study of cytomegalovirus exposure and HLA in healthy donors. PCR employed 60 Vbeta and 13 Jbeta primers. The table came from immunoSEQ multiplex PCR; TCRdb's copy has only in-frame clones and leaves some out. This sample has around 150,000 clones, with 87% found just once. Sequencing used PBMCs. All receptors come from a woman between 25 and 40 years old in good health and CMV-seronegative.

The V call is TRBV13, the J call TRBJ2-7; 15 bases are a match to TRBD2. Germline-derived CDR1 and CDR2 are PRHDT and FYEKMQ (reference sequence). V shed 4 bases and J 4 bases; nucleotides not matched to a gene: 2. This CDR3 contains 15 residues. CDR3 loop: CASSSGLAGGYEQYF. The CDR3 coding sequence is TGTGCCAGCAGCTCGGGACTAGCGGGAGGATACGAGCAGTACTTC.

This chain connects TRBV28 to TRBJ2-6; perhaps TRBD1 as D (5 bases). Trimming removed 5 bases at V and 0 bases at J, with 8 bases between. Per germline, CDR1 MDHEN and CDR2 SYDVKM. This CDR3 is built from 15 residues. As DNA, the CDR3 is TGTGCCAGCAGTGTAAGGGGCTCTGGGGCCAACGTCCTGACTTTC. Translating it yields CASSVRGSGANVLTF.

This rearrangement joins TRBV10-3 to TRBJ1-5; D perhaps matches TRBD1 (6 bases). Trimming shortened V by 5 bases and J by 0 bases, and 8 bases separated the two germline ends. CDR1 is ENHRY and CDR2 is SYGVKD in the germline V gene. CDR3 length: 14 residues. The CDR3 DNA reads as TGTGCCATCAGTACAGGGTTTAGCAATCAGCCCCAGCATTTT. Amino acid sequence: CAISTGFSNQPQHF.

This rearrangement joins TRBV7-9 to TRBJ2-2, with a tentative D call TRBD2 (6 bases). The CDR3 extends over 17 amino acids. The germline CDR1 and CDR2 sequences are SEHNR and FQNEAQ (reference sequence). The ends were cut back, 1 base at V and 5 bases at J, with 17 bases in the middle. CDR3 region: CASSLGRPGVRTGELFF. The CDR3 DNA sequence: TGTGCCAGCAGCTTAGGTAGGCCGGGAGTTCGAACCGGGGAGCTGTTTTTT.

CDR3 DNA: TGCGCCAGCAGGCAGGGGCTGGGAATTGAGACCCAGTACTTC. This sequence encodes CASRQGLGIETQYF. The chain joins TRBV5-1 to TRBJ2-5; perhaps TRBD1 as D (6 bases). The ends were cut back, 5 bases at V and 5 bases at J, with 16 bases in the middle. Germline CDR1 and CDR2: SGHRS and YFSETQ. The CDR3 extends over 14 amino acids.

J is TRBJ2-1 and V is TRBV7-6, with D maybe TRBD2 (7 bases). This CDR3 region has 17 residues. The ends were cut back, 0 bases at V and 8 bases at J, with 20 bases in the middle. Germline loops: CDR1 SGHVS, CDR2 FNYEAQ. CDR3 in DNA: TGTGCCAGCAGCTTAGCAAGGGGGGGGACTCTAAGCGATGAGCAGTTCTTC. This encodes CASSLARGGTLSDEQFF.

The chain has TRBV25-1 and TRBJ2-1; 7 bases line up with TRBD2. With V trimmed by 1 base and J by 5 bases, 11 bases remained unmatched. Germline V gene lookup returns CDR1 MGHDK and CDR2 SYGVNS. This CDR3 spans 17 amino acids. The CDR3 is CASSEWGSPGGHNEQFF. The CDR3 bases are TGTGCCAGCAGTGAATGGGGCTCACCGGGGGGTCACAATGAGCAGTTCTTC. Supplemented by reference TRBV25-1 and TRBJ2-1, the full variable domain reads EADIYQTPRYLVIGTGKKITLECSQTMGHDKMYWYQQDPGMELHLIHYSYGVNSTEKGDLSSESTVSRIRTEHFPLTLESARPSHTSQYLCASSEWGSPGGHNEQFFGPGTRLTVL.

The chain combines TRBV5-6 with TRBJ2-2; D uncertain. Trimming shortened V by 2 bases and J by 5 bases, and 7 bases separated the two germline ends. Germline V gives CDR1 SGHDT, CDR2 YYEEEE. This CDR3 is 13 amino acids long. The CDR3 coding sequence is TGTGCCAGCAGCTTTAGTTCAACCGGGGAGCTGTTTTTT. This codes for CASSFSSTGELFF.

CDR3 DNA sequence: TGCGCCAGCAGCCAAGGGGCTAACCCCTCGTCCAATGAGCAGTTCTTC. Its protein product is CASSQGANPSSNEQFF. The chain is built from TRBV4-1 and TRBJ2-1; D is uncertain. V was clipped by 1 base and J by 6 bases, with 16 bases between them. CDR1 and CDR2 (germline): MGHRA, YSYEKL. The CDR3 is made up of 16 amino acids.

The chain employs TRBV7-9 and TRBJ2-1; 7 nucleotides line up with TRBD2. CDR3 length: 14 amino acids. The V segment lost 5 bases and the J segment 2 bases; nucleotides outside the gene matches: 3. Germline assignment: CDR1 SEHNR and CDR2 FQNEAQ (reference sequence). The CDR3 DNA reads TGTGCCAGCAGCACTGGACTAGCCTACAATGAGCAGTTCTTC. Amino acid sequence: CASSTGLAYNEQFF.

The table lists this clone with a count of one. The rearrangement links TRBV5-1 to TRBJ2-1; 9 bases match TRBD2. V shed 2 bases, J shed 3 bases, and the junction held 6 bases outside the gene matches. The CDR3 is 16 residues long. Looked up from germline, CDR1 is SGHRS and CDR2 is YFSETQ. The DNA of the CDR3 is TGCGCCAGCAGCTTATTAGCGGGAGCGGTCTACAATGAGCAGTTCTTC. Residues: CASSLLAGAVYNEQFF.

The chain couples TRBV28 to TRBJ2-7; 9 bases map to TRBD1. The V gene's germline CDR1 is MDHEN and CDR2 SYDVKM. There are 14 residues in the CDR3. V gave up 7 bases and J gave up 0 bases; unmatched junction bases: 4. The CDR3 is CASTGQGFSYEQYF. The CDR3, as DNA: TGTGCCAGCACAGGACAGGGGTTCTCCTACGAGCAGTACTTC.

The J gene is TRBJ1-1, the V gene TRBV6-1; 8 positions agree with TRBD1. The J segment lost 5 bases and the V segment lost 6 bases, leaving 5 bases of the junction unmatched. This CDR3 region has 13 residues. CDR1 is MNHNS, CDR2 SASEGT, per germline. CDR3 loop: CASSLTGGTEAFF. The CDR3, as DNA: TGTGCCAGCAGCCTTACAGGGGGGACTGAAGCTTTCTTT.

The chain joins TRBV13 to TRBJ2-3; 10 bases match TRBD2. V shed 5 bases and J 2 bases; nucleotides not matched to a gene: 16. The CDR3 runs to 19 residues. CDR1 and CDR2 from the germline V gene are PRHDT and FYEKMQ (reference sequence). The CDR3: CASSPRTRLAGLHTDTQYF. The CDR3 DNA reads TGTGCCAGCAGCCCCCGCACCCGACTAGCGGGTCTGCACACAGATACGCAGTATTTT.

This clone came up once. This chain uses TRBV10-3 with TRBJ1-1; TRBD1 matches 8 bases. The V and J ends lost 5 bases and 6 bases, in that order; junction bases with no gene match: 17. This CDR3 comprises 17 residues. Germline V gene sequence: CDR1 ENHRY, CDR2 SYGVKD. CDR3 coding DNA: TGTGCCATCAGTAATATCAACAGGGGGATGAGTATCGCTGAAGCTTTCTTT. Residues: CAISNINRGMSIAEAFF.

This clone has a handful of counts. This rearrangement joins TRBV7-2 to TRBJ2-1; TRBD1 matches 7 bases. The CDR3 runs to 14 residues. Germline loops: CDR1 SGHTA, CDR2 FQGNSA. Losses at the gene ends were 5 bases for V and 8 bases for J; bases not matched to a gene: 9. CDR3 loop: CASSMMNDRDEQFF. The CDR3 DNA sequence: TGTGCCAGCAGCATGATGAACGACAGGGATGAGCAGTTCTTC.

In DNA, the CDR3 is TGTGCCAGTAGTTTGACAGGGCGTTATAGCAATCAGCCCCAGCATTTT. This translates into CASSLTGRYSNQPQHF. The chain recombines TRBV19 with TRBJ1-5; 7 bases agree with TRBD1. Trimming cost V 5 bases and J 0 bases; bases outside gene matches: 7. CDR1 and CDR2 (germline): LNHDA, SQIVND (reference sequence). The CDR3 length is 16 residues.

This clone was detected a few times. This chain uses TRBV4-3 with TRBJ1-1, with D maybe TRBD1 (5 bases). The CDR3 is 15 residues long. Trimming removed 0 bases at V and 3 bases at J, with 11 bases between. CDR1 and CDR2 (germline): LGHNA, YSLEER. The CDR3 is CASSQDGGDYTEAFF. As DNA, the CDR3 is TGCGCCAGCAGCCAAGATGGAGGGGACTACACTGAAGCTTTCTTT.

The CDR3 reads CASSQDPTGTGGRDEQYF. The CDR3 coding sequence is TGCGCCAGCAGCCAAGACCCAACGGGGACAGGGGGTAGGGACGAGCAGTACTTC. V is TRBV4-3 and J is TRBJ2-7; 11 bases fit TRBD1. After removal of 0 bases from V and 5 bases from J, the junction contained 12 bases not matched to a gene. The CDR3 runs to 18 residues. Germline values: CDR1 LGHNA, CDR2 YSLEER.

The chain employs TRBV18 and TRBJ2-7; D is uncertain. Germline-derived CDR1 and CDR2 are KGHSH and LQKENI. The V gene lost 2 bases and the J gene lost 5 bases, with 4 bases spanning the gap. This CDR3 spans 11 amino acids. CDR3 coding DNA: TGTGCCAGCTCACCATCTAACGAGCAGTACTTC. Protein sequence: CASSPSNEQYF.

V is TRBV6-4 and J is TRBJ1-2; D remains ambiguous. The germline gives CDR1 MRHNA, CDR2 SNTAGT. The CDR3 is made up of 12 amino acids. Trimming removed 10 bases at V and 3 bases at J, with 12 bases between. The CDR3, as DNA: TGTGCCACCAAGGAGGGTGACTATGGCTACACCTTC. Translated: CATKEGDYGYTF.

This clone has more than one count but fewer than ten. The rearrangement uses TRBV10-3 and TRBJ1-4; D remains ambiguous. The CDR3 runs 17 residues. The V end lost 0 bases, the J end lost 0 bases, and 11 bases lay between the germline ends. Germline values: CDR1 ENHRY, CDR2 SYGVKD. The CDR3 nucleotides are TGTGCCATCAGTGAGTCGGAGTTGAGGACAACTAATGAAAAACTGTTTTTT. Translation: CAISESELRTTNEKLFF.

This CDR3 is CASRAGGLAGVKETQYF. Written as DNA, the CDR3 is TGCGCCAGCAGGGCCGGGGGACTAGCGGGAGTTAAAGAGACCCAGTACTTC. The chain couples TRBV10-1 to TRBJ2-5; 14 nucleotides align to TRBD2. This CDR3 contains 17 residues. After removal of 6 bases from V and 3 bases from J, the junction contained 9 bases not matched to a gene. Germline CDR1 reads WNHNN; CDR2 reads SYGVQD (reference sequence).

This chain uses TRBV4-1 with TRBJ2-3; D call uncertain. Trimming pared 2 bases from V and 2 bases from J, leaving 20 bases between. The CDR3 sequence is 18 residues long. CDR1 MGHRA and CDR2 YSYEKL come from the germline V gene. CDR3 protein: CASSQPILRVLSTDTQYF. In nucleotides, the CDR3 is TGCGCCAGCAGCCAACCCATCCTCCGAGTTTTATCCACAGATACGCAGTATTTT.

The chain carries TRBV4-3 and TRBJ2-4; TRBD1 agrees at 7 bases. Germline lookup yields CDR1 LGHNA and CDR2 YSLEER. This CDR3 contains 13 residues. The V and J ends lost 2 bases and 11 bases, in that order; junction bases with no gene match: 6. CDR3 loop: CASSQSGQKVQYF. CDR3 DNA sequence: TGCGCCAGCAGCCAATCGGGACAGAAGGTTCAGTACTTC.

The rearrangement uses TRBV2 and TRBJ1-5; 10 bases map to TRBD1. CDR3 size: 15 residues. Germline V gene lookup returns CDR1 SNHLY and CDR2 FYNNEI. With 3 bases clipped from V and 5 bases from J, the junction kept 4 bases outside the gene matches. Written as DNA, the CDR3 is TGTGCCAGCAGTGAGGTGACAGGGGGCTATCAGCCCCAGCATTTT. Translating gives CASSEVTGGYQPQHF.

The J gene is TRBJ2-1, the V gene TRBV6-5; 13 nucleotides match TRBD2. This CDR3 spans 15 amino acids. V shed 6 bases, J shed 4 bases, and the junction held 3 bases outside the gene matches. Germline V lookup: CDR1 MNHEY, CDR2 SVGAGI. The CDR3 DNA reads as TGTGCCAGCAGCCCGGGACTAGCGGGATACAATGAGCAGTTCTTC. It is translated as CASSPGLAGYNEQFF.

CDR3 bases: TGTGCCAGCTCACCACCAGGATCAGGAGGGAACAATCAGCCCCAGCATTTT. Its translation is CASSPPGSGGNNQPQHF. The gene calls are TRBV18 and TRBJ1-5; no definite D call. The CDR3 spans 17 residues. CDR1 and CDR2 (germline): KGHSH, LQKENI. With 0 bases removed from V and 3 bases from J, the gap between germline ends came to 15 bases.

The V gene is TRBV5-5, the J gene TRBJ1-2; D remains ambiguous. Germline assignment: CDR1 SGHKS and CDR2 YYEKEE (reference sequence). Trimming left V 4 bases short and J 8 bases short, with 18 bases between. CDR3 length: 14 amino acids. The CDR3 bases are TGTGCCAGCAGCAGCGGACGCGCGGATGGGGGCTACACCTTC. This encodes CASSSGRADGGYTF.

The gene calls are TRBV30 and TRBJ2-3; D is uncertain. V was clipped by 8 bases and J by 2 bases, with 8 bases between them. The V gene's germline CDR1 is GTSNPN and CDR2 SVGIG (reference sequence). This CDR3 is 11 amino acids long. CDR3 in DNA: TGTGCCGGAGCATCCACAGATACGCAGTATTTT. It codes for CAGASTDTQYF. The full variable domain, rest sourced from reference TRBV30 and TRBJ2-3, is SQTIHQWPATLVQPVGSPLSLECTVEGTSNPNLYWYRQAAGRGLQLLFYSVGIGQISSEVPQNLSASRPQDRQFILSSKKLLLSDSGFYLCAGASTDTQYFGPGTRLTVL.